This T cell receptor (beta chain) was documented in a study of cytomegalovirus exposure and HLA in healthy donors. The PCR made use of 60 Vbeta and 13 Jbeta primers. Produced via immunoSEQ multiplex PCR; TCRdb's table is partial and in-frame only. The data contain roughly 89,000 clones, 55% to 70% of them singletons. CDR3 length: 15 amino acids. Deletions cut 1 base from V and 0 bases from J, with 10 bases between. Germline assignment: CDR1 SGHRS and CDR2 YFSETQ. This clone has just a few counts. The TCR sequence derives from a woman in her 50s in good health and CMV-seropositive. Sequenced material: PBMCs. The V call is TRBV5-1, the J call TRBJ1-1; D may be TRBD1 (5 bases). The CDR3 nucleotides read TGCGCCAGCAGCTTGATAACAGGCCTGAACACTGAAGCTTTCTTT. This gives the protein CASSLITGLNTEAFF.